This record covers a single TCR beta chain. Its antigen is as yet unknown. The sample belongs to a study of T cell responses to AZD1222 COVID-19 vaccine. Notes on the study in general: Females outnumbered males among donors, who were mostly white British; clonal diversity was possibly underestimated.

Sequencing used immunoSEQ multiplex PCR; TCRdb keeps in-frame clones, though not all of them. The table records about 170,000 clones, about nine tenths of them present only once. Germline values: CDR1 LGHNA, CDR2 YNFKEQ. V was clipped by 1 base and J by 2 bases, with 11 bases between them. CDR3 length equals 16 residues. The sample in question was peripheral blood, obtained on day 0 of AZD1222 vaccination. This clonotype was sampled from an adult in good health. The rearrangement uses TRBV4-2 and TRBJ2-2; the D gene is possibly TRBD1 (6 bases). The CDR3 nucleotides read TGTGCCAGCAGCCAAGGATGGGACACAAACACCGGGGAGCTGTTTTTT. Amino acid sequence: CASSQGWDTNTGELFF.